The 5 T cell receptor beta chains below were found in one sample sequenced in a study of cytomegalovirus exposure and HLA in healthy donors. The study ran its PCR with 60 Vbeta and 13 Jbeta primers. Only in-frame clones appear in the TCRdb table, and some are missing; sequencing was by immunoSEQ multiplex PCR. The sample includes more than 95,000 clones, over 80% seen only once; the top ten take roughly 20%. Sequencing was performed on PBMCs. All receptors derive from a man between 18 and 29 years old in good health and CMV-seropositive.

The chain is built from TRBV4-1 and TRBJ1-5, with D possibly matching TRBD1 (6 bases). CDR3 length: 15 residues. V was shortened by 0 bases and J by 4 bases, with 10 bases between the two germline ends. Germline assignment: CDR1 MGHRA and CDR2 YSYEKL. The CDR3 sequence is CASSQDLRGNQPQHF. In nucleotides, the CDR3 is TGCGCCAGCAGCCAAGATCTCAGGGGAAATCAGCCCCAGCATTTT.

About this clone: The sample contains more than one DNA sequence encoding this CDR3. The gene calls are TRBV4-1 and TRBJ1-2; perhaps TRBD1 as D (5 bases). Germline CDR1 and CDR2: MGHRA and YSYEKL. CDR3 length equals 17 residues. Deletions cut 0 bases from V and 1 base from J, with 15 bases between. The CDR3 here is CASSQDGMAGLNYGYTF. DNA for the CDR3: TGCGCCAGCAGCCAAGATGGCATGGCGGGACTTAACTATGGCTACACCTTC.

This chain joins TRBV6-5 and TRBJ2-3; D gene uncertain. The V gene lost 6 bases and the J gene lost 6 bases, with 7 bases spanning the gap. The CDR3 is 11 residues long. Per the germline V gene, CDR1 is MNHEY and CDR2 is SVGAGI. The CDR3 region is CASRLRDTQYF. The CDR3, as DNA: TGTGCCAGCAGACTCCGTGATACGCAGTATTTT.

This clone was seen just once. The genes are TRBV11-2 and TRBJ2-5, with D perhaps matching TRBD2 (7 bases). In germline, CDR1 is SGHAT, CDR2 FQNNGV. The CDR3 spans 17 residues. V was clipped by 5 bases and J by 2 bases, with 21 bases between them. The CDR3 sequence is CASSQTGGAVWQETQYF. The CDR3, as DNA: TGTGCCAGCAGCCAGACTGGGGGGGCGGTATGGCAAGAGACCCAGTACTTC.

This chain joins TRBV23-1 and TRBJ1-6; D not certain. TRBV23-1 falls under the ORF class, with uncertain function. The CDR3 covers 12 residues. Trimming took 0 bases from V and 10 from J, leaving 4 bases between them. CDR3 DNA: TGCGCCAGCAGTCAATCGGGCTCACCCCTCCACTTT. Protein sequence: CASSQSGSPLHF.